These 17 T cell receptor beta chains were sequenced from one sample in a study of shared clonotypes between healthy human individuals. Profiled with immunoSEQ multiplex PCR; TCRdb holds only in-frame clones, not every one. The sample holds almost 750,000 clones; 72% are singletons and the top ten take about 1.7%. The sample comprised memory CD4+ T cells sorted from blood. The subset here: CD45RA-negative fraction. The source is a woman aged 30 to 39 in good health.

This clone appeared a few times. V gene TRBV5-5 combines with J gene TRBJ1-2, with D possibly TRBD1 on 5 matching bases. This CDR3 has 14 residues. V was shortened by 4 bases and J by 8 bases, with 18 bases between the two germline ends. Germline lookup yields CDR1 SGHKS and CDR2 YYEKEE (reference sequence). Written as DNA, the CDR3 is TGTGCCAGCAGCGTGGGGACGTCCAGGGAGGGCTACACCTTC. Residues: CASSVGTSREGYTF.

The CDR3 spells CASSYLAGAYEQYF. CDR3 DNA sequence: TGTGCCAGCAGTTACTTAGCTGGTGCCTACGAGCAGTACTTC. The chain has TRBV27 and TRBJ2-7; D not resolved. The CDR3 sequence is 14 residues long. The V gene lost 4 bases and the J gene lost 2 bases, with 12 bases spanning the gap. Germline CDR1 is MNHEY and CDR2 is SMNVEV (reference sequence).

This clone was counted only a few times. The rearrangement links TRBV6-1 to TRBJ2-1, with 8 bases identical to TRBD1. The CDR3 runs 15 residues. The germline gives CDR1 MNHNS, CDR2 SASEGT. Trimming took 4 bases from V and 3 from J; bases not matched to a gene: 5. CDR3 sequence reads: CASSAQGVSYNEQFF. CDR3 DNA sequence: TGTGCCAGCAGTGCACAGGGGGTAAGCTACAATGAGCAGTTCTTC.

To note about this clone: The same CDR3 can be traced to other DNA sequences in this sample. The rearrangement joins TRBV28 to TRBJ2-7, with D tentatively TRBD2 (6 bases). From germline, CDR1 is MDHEN and CDR2 SYDVKM. Trimming pared 6 bases from V and 0 bases from J, leaving 12 bases between. The CDR3 length is 14 residues. Written as DNA, the CDR3 is TGTGCCAGCAGAATAGGAGGGAGCTCCTACGAGCAGTACTTC. Its protein product is CASRIGGSSYEQYF.

This clone was seen a few times. The chain couples TRBV5-8 to TRBJ1-2; a weak D match, TRBD1 (5 bases). This CDR3 contains 12 residues. With 1 base removed from V and 8 bases from J, the gap between germline ends came to 9 bases. The germline V gene has CDR1 SGHTS and CDR2 YDEGEE. CDR3 sequence: CASSLRRGGYTF. Here the CDR3 DNA reads TGTGCCAGCAGCTTGCGAAGGGGCGGCTACACCTTC.

As concerns this clone: The junction departs from the called germline gene at one end, perhaps through a read error. Other nucleotide sequences from this sample produce the same CDR3. The chain uses TRBV27 and TRBJ2-6, with D perhaps matching TRBD2 (5 bases). The germline V gene encodes CDR1 MNHEY and CDR2 SMNVEV (reference sequence). This CDR3 contains 15 residues. The CDR3, as DNA: TGTGCCAGCAGCTTATCGCGGGTTGGGGCCAACGTCCTGACTTTC. Translation gives CASSLSRVGANVLTF.

V and J are TRBV19 and TRBJ2-1; 10 bases line up with TRBD1. Germline CDR1 reads LNHDA; CDR2 reads SQIVND (reference sequence). The trim removed 5 bases at V and 8 bases at J, leaving 6 bases unmatched. The CDR3 contains 14 residues. CDR3 DNA sequence: TGTGCCAGTAGTCTCGGACAGGGGGTAGATGAGCAGTTCTTC. Translating it yields CASSLGQGVDEQFF.

The table lists this clone with a few counts. The rearrangement links TRBV7-3 to TRBJ2-3, with D possibly being TRBD2 (6 bases). There are 15 residues in the CDR3. Trimming removed 7 bases from V and 5 bases from J, with 19 bases in between. Germline values: CDR1 SGHTA, CDR2 FQGTGA. Here the CDR3 reads CASTVGRSGKDTQYF. In DNA form, the CDR3 reads TGTGCCAGCACCGTGGGGAGGAGCGGTAAAGATACGCAGTATTTT. Supplemented by reference TRBV7-3 and TRBJ2-3, the full variable domain reads GAGVSQTPSNKVTEKGKYVELRCDPISGHTALYWYRQSLGQGPEFLIYFQGTGAADDSGLPNDRFFAVRPEGSVSTLKIQRTERGDSAVYLCASTVGRSGKDTQYFGPGTRLTVL.

Ten or more counts support this clone. This chain joins TRBV28 and TRBJ1-5; D not resolved. The CDR3 has 14 amino acids. V lost 2 bases and J lost 3, with 8 bases in between. Per the germline V gene, CDR1 is MDHEN and CDR2 is SYDVKM. CDR3 region: CASSLPEFNQPQHF. In nucleotides, the CDR3 is TGTGCCAGCAGTTTACCAGAATTCAATCAGCCCCAGCATTTT.

The rearrangement uses TRBV6-4 and TRBJ1-2; a weak D match, TRBD1 (5 bases). V was trimmed by 8 bases and J by 5 bases, leaving 15 bases between them. The CDR3 is 13 amino acids. From germline, CDR1 is MRHNA and CDR2 SNTAGT. In DNA, the CDR3 is TGTGCCAGCTCCCGCGGGGGAAAATATGGCTACACCTTC. The encoded protein is CASSRGGKYGYTF.

The sample holds a few counts of this clone. The V call is TRBV28, the J call TRBJ2-3; D unresolved. Germline assignment: CDR1 MDHEN and CDR2 SYDVKM. The CDR3 sequence is 15 residues long. Trimming shortened V by 7 bases and J by 1 base, and 15 bases separated the two germline ends. CDR3: CASKSWRPGTDTQYF. The CDR3 bases are TGTGCCAGCAAGAGCTGGCGGCCCGGCACAGATACGCAGTATTTT.

The chain is built from TRBV6-6 and TRBJ2-5; D gene ambiguous. The V gene lost 2 bases and the J gene lost 5 bases, with 12 bases spanning the gap. The CDR3 covers 14 residues. CDR1 and CDR2 from the germline V gene are MNHNY and SVGAGI (reference sequence). CDR3 protein: CASSYRQARETQYF. CDR3 sequence (DNA): TGTGCCAGCAGTTACCGCCAGGCACGGGAGACCCAGTACTTC.

The V gene is TRBV10-3, the J gene TRBJ2-3, with 12 bases matching TRBD2. This CDR3 contains 15 residues. With 3 bases clipped from V and 5 bases from J, the junction kept 3 bases outside the gene matches. From germline, CDR1 is ENHRY and CDR2 SYGVKD. CDR3 sequence reads: CAISELAGGGDTQYF. The DNA for the CDR3 is TGTGCCATCAGTGAACTAGCGGGAGGAGGAGATACGCAGTATTTT.

V and J are TRBV28 and TRBJ1-1, with TRBD1 identical over 7 bases. From germline, CDR1 is MDHEN and CDR2 SYDVKM. This CDR3 contains 15 residues. The J segment lost 4 bases and the V segment lost 4 bases, leaving 9 bases of the junction unmatched. CDR3 sequence (DNA): TGTGCCAGCAGTTCGGGACAGAGCTGGGGCACTGAAGCTTTCTTT. It yields the protein CASSSGQSWGTEAFF.

The V call is TRBV5-1, the J call TRBJ2-5; 8 bases are a match to TRBD2. This CDR3 spans 14 amino acids. Germline CDR1 and CDR2: SGHRS and YFSETQ. The V segment lost 4 bases and the J segment 5 bases; nucleotides outside the gene matches: 7. The CDR3 loop is CASSRTSPPETQYF. CDR3 sequence (DNA): TGCGCCAGCAGCAGGACTAGCCCTCCCGAGACCCAGTACTTC.

V and J are TRBV28 and TRBJ2-2, with D possibly matching TRBD2 (6 bases). CDR1 MDHEN and CDR2 SYDVKM come from the germline V gene. Trimming shortened V by 2 bases and J by 3 bases, and 13 bases separated the two germline ends. The CDR3 consists of 16 residues. CDR3 amino acids: CASSLSGGFDTGELFF. Written as DNA, the CDR3 is TGTGCCAGCAGTTTAAGTGGGGGGTTTGACACCGGGGAGCTGTTTTTT.

V usage is TRBV4-2 and J usage is TRBJ2-5; TRBD2 matches 16 bases. CDR1 is LGHNA and CDR2 is YNFKEQ in the germline V gene. Trimming at V came to 0 bases and at J to 5 bases, leaving 18 bases not matched to a gene. The CDR3 sequence is 22 residues long. This chain's CDR3 is CASSQDRPRGLAGGLGFETQYF. In DNA form, the CDR3 reads TGTGCCAGCAGCCAAGATCGCCCGCGGGGACTAGCGGGAGGGCTCGGGTTTGAGACCCAGTACTTC.